The clone carrying this T cell receptor (beta chain) appeared a few times. Its target is unknown. The sample comes from a study of Ad26.COV2.S vaccination and SARS-CoV-2 variants. Germline V gene lookup returns CDR1 MDHEN and CDR2 SYDVKM. V lost 6 bases and J 4 bases, leaving 12 bases between the germline ends. The CDR3 totals 13 residues. General study findings and limits: Measures of TCR breadth and depth may have fallen short of total T cell responses. Recipients of either vaccine or placebo displayed similar breadth of non-spike TCRs. Vaccinated individuals (as opposed to placebo recipients) had higher spike-specific TCR breadth.

Clones were read by immunoSEQ multiplex PCR, and TCRdb kept only the in-frame ones, dropping some. Of some 190,000 clones in the sample, around 85% were seen once. This chain connects TRBV28 to TRBJ1-2, with D hard to call. The TCR comes from a human donor who had recovered from COVID-19. The sequences come from peripheral blood, collected after recovery from COVID-19. CDR3 DNA sequence: TGTGCCAGCAGCCCTCCGGTCGGCTATGGCTACACCTTC. Translation: CASSPPVGYGYTF.